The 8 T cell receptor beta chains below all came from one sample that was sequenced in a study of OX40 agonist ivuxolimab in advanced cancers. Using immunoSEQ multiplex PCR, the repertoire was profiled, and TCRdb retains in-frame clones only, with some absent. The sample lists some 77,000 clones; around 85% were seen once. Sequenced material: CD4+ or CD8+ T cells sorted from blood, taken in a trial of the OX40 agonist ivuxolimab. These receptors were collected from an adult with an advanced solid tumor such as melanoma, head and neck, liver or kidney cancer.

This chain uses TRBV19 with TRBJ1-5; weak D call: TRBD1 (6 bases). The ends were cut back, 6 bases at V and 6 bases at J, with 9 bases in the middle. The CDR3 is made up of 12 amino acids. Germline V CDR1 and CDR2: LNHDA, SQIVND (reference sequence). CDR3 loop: CASRKGGQPQHF. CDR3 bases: TGTGCCAGTAGAAAGGGGGGTCAGCCCCAGCATTTT.

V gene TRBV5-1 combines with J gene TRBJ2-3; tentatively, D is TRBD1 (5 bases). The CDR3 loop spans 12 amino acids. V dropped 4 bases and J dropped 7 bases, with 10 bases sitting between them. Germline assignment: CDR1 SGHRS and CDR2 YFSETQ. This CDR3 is CASSNDRHTQYF. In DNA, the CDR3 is TGCGCCAGCAGCAACGACAGACATACGCAGTATTTT.

In DNA form, the CDR3 reads TGTGCCAGTAGTACCTCCGGGACCGAGCATGGCTACACCTTC. It translates to CASSTSGTEHGYTF. The rearrangement uses TRBV19 and TRBJ1-2; a weak D match, TRBD1 (5 bases). V lost 4 bases and J 6 bases, leaving 15 bases between the germline ends. Germline CDR1 reads LNHDA; CDR2 reads SQIVND (reference sequence). The CDR3 totals 14 residues.

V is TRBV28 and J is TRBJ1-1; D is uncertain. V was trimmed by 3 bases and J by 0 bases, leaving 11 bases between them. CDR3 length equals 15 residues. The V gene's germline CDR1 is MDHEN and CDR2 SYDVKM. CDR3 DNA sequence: TGTGCCAGCAGTTTTGCTGCAACCATGAACACTGAAGCTTTCTTT. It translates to CASSFAATMNTEAFF.

The DNA for the CDR3 is TGTGCCAGCAGCTTACTCACTGGGCGGGGGGCCGGTTACGAGCAGTACTTC. Protein sequence: CASSLLTGRGAGYEQYF. The chain is built from TRBV7-9 and TRBJ2-7; TRBD2 aligns across 8 bases. The CDR3 sequence is 17 residues long. Germline values: CDR1 SEHNR, CDR2 FQNEAQ (reference sequence). J gave up 4 bases and V 2 bases, and 13 bases lay outside the gene matches.

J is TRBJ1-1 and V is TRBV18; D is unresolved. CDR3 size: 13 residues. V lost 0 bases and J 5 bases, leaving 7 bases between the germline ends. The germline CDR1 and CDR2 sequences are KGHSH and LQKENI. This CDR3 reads CASSPPSGTEAFF. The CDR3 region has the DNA TGTGCCAGCTCACCACCCAGCGGTACTGAAGCTTTCTTT.

The CDR3 reads CASSTQGAGGANVLTF. The CDR3 DNA reads TGTGCCAGTAGTACGCAGGGGGCGGGTGGGGCCAACGTCCTGACTTTC. J is TRBJ2-6 and V is TRBV19; 8 nucleotides agree with TRBD1. The germline V gene has CDR1 LNHDA and CDR2 SQIVND (reference sequence). Unmatched junction bases numbered 5, after V lost 4 bases and J lost 3 bases. The length of the CDR3 is 16 residues.

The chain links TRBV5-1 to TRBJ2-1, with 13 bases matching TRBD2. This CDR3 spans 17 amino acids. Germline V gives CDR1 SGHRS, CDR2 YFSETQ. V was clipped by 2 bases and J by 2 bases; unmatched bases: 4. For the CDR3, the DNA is TGCGCCAGCAGCTTTGGGACTAGCGGGGCCGCCTACAATGAGCAGTTCTTC. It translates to CASSFGTSGAAYNEQFF.